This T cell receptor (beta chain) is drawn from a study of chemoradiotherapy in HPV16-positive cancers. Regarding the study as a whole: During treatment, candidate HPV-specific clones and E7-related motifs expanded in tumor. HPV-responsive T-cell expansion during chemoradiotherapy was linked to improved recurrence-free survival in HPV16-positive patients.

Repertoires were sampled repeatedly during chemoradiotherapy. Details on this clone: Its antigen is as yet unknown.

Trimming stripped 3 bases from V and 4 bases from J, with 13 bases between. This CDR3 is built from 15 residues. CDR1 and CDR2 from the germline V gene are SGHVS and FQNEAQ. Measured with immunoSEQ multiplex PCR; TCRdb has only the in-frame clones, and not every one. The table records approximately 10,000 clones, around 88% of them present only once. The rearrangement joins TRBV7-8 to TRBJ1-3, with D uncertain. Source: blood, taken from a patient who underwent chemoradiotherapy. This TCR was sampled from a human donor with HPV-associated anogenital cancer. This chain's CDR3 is CASSLDSGSGNTIYF. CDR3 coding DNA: TGTGCCAGCAGCTTGGACTCAGGTTCCGGAAACACCATATATTTT.